This TCR beta chain was observed in a study of shared clonotypes between healthy human individuals. Broader study findings: The authors sampled blood alone, and tissue repertoires likely differ.

As handled by the study authors: Sequence data from immunoSEQ were junction-only and lacked quality scores; consequently, filtering differed. The method was immunoSEQ multiplex PCR; TCRdb's version includes in-frame clones alone and lacks a portion of them. V, J and clone size derive from that table, while D and trimming were established from the DNA sequence. Of some 450,000 clones in the sample, approximately 80% were seen once. As to this clone: Its cognate antigen is unknown.

The V end was cut by 0 bases, the J end by 2 bases, with 7 bases between. Germline V gene lookup returns CDR1 GTSNPN and CDR2 SVGIG (reference sequence). The CDR3 consists of 13 residues. Donors were healthy HIV-negative adults without recently reported acute infections or vaccinations. The chain couples TRBV30 to TRBJ1-1, with D hard to call. Sequenced material: PBMCs. The origin of this receptor is a woman aged 40-49 years in good health. Some clones in this sample may be carry-over from other donors' samples. CDR3 nucleotides: TGTGCCTGGAGTGTACACAGTAACACTGAAGCTTTCTTT. Its translation is CAWSVHSNTEAFF.